Shown below are 10 T cell receptor beta chains from a single sample sequenced in a study of T cell changes during pregnancy in multiple sclerosis. Repertoires were generated with immunoSEQ multiplex PCR, while TCRdb's copy carries only in-frame clones and drops some. Among over 85,000 clones listed, 90% were seen once. The sequences come from peripheral blood, collected in the second trimester of pregnancy. These receptors originate from a female donor in good health, enrolled as a control in a pregnancy study.

The chain joins TRBV28 to TRBJ1-5; D might be TRBD1 (6 bases). Trimming shortened V by 10 bases and J by 11 bases, and 21 bases separated the two germline ends. The germline gives CDR1 MDHEN, CDR2 SYDVKM. CDR3 size: 13 residues. As DNA, the CDR3 is TGTGCCACCAGGGACACGAGTTCTTTGACCCAGCATTTT. It yields the protein CATRDTSSLTQHF.

The chain recombines TRBV5-6 with TRBJ2-1; 7 bases agree with TRBD2. CDR3 length equals 16 residues. V trimming: 0 bases; J trimming: 4 bases; junction bases outside the gene matches: 7. CDR1 is SGHDT, CDR2 YYEEEE, per germline. This CDR3 is CASSLEQAGTYNEQFF. CDR3 coding DNA: TGTGCCAGCAGCTTGGAGCAAGCGGGGACTTACAATGAGCAGTTCTTC.

The J gene is TRBJ1-6, the V gene TRBV5-4; 7 nucleotides line up with TRBD1. The ends lost 2 bases at V and 7 bases at J; junction bases unmatched: 9. Germline CDR1 is SGHNT and CDR2 is YYREEE (reference sequence). This CDR3 has 16 residues. The CDR3 protein is CASSFENRGRNSPLHF. The CDR3 coding sequence is TGTGCCAGCAGCTTTGAAAACAGGGGTCGGAATTCACCCCTCCACTTT.

This clone was observed a few times. CDR3 region: CASSFRDRREKLFF. In nucleotides, the CDR3 is TGTGCCAGCAGTTTCCGGGACAGGCGTGAAAAACTGTTTTTT. The chain joins TRBV6-6 to TRBJ1-4, with 8 bases matching TRBD1. The CDR3 has 14 amino acids. In germline, CDR1 is MNHNY, CDR2 SVGAGI (reference sequence). V lost 4 bases, J lost 7 bases, and 5 bases stayed unmatched.

This chain links TRBV19 with TRBJ1-2, with TRBD1 matching 12 bases. Per germline, CDR1 LNHDA and CDR2 SQIVND (reference sequence). The CDR3 is 15 residues long. V lost 6 bases and J lost 4; bases outside the gene matches: 6. In DNA, the CDR3 is TGTGCCAGTAGACTCGCGGGACAGGGGGCCTATGGCTACACCTTC. Its protein is CASRLAGQGAYGYTF.

The chain combines TRBV4-1 with TRBJ1-1, with 9 bases lining up with TRBD1. Trimming took 4 bases from V and 0 from J; bases not matched to a gene: 3. The CDR3 is made up of 15 amino acids. Germline loops: CDR1 MGHRA, CDR2 YSYEKL. The CDR3 region is CASSPGTGMNTEAFF. The CDR3 DNA sequence: TGCGCCAGCAGCCCCGGGACAGGGATGAACACTGAAGCTTTCTTT.

The rearrangement joins TRBV5-1 to TRBJ2-5, with 7 bases matching TRBD1. Germline CDR1 reads SGHRS; CDR2 reads YFSETQ. V was clipped by 4 bases and J by 4 bases; unmatched bases: 13. The CDR3 sequence is 16 residues long. CDR3 bases: TGCGCCAGCAGCCAGCCCAGCACAGGGGCCGGAGAGACCCAGTACTTC. As protein: CASSQPSTGAGETQYF.

This clone was observed a single time. V usage is TRBV2 and J usage is TRBJ1-1; the match to TRBD1 covers 7 bases. J was trimmed by 9 bases and V by 3 bases; bases with no gene match: 4. The CDR3 contains 12 residues. The germline V gene has CDR1 SNHLY and CDR2 FYNNEI. The CDR3 region has the DNA TGTGCCAGCAGTGAGACAGGGCATAAAGCTTTCTTT. Translation gives CASSETGHKAFF.

The V gene is TRBV18, the J gene TRBJ2-3; possibly TRBD2 for D (7 bases). The CDR3 length is 16 residues. Per the germline V gene, CDR1 is KGHSH and CDR2 is LQKENI. Deletions cut 3 bases from V and 6 bases from J, with 19 bases between. The CDR3 protein is CASSPNGGQPTDTQYF. In DNA, the CDR3 is TGTGCCAGCTCACCCAACGGGGGGCAGCCGACGGATACGCAGTATTTT.

V and J are TRBV29-1 and TRBJ2-1; 9 nucleotides agree with TRBD2. CDR1 is SQVTM, CDR2 ANQGSEA, per germline. The CDR3 covers 14 residues. Trimming cost V 6 bases and J 4 bases; bases outside gene matches: 7. The DNA for the CDR3 is TGCAGCGTGCAAACTAGCGGGTATTACAATGAGCAGTTCTTC. The encoded protein is CSVQTSGYYNEQFF.